A single sample gave rise to the 10 T cell receptor beta chains below, sequenced in a study of T cell responses to AZD1222 COVID-19 vaccine. Some clones are missing from TCRdb's copy, which holds only in-frame ones; the method was immunoSEQ multiplex PCR. Among roughly 93,000 clones listed, 89% were seen once. This material consisted of peripheral blood, taken on day 0 of AZD1222 vaccination. The source is an adult in good health.

V and J are TRBV30 and TRBJ1-5; the D gene is possibly TRBD1 (6 bases). CDR1 and CDR2 (germline): GTSNPN, SVGIG (reference sequence). V gave up 0 bases and J gave up 12 bases, with 18 bases separating them. This CDR3 contains 14 residues. The DNA of the CDR3 is TGTGCCTGGAGTGTACGGGTCTCCGACAGGTTCCAGCATTTT. Its protein product is CAWSVRVSDRFQHF.

The V call is TRBV30, the J call TRBJ2-7; TRBD1 aligns across 8 bases. Germline V gene sequence: CDR1 GTSNPN, CDR2 SVGIG (reference sequence). This CDR3 has 14 residues. V was clipped by 0 bases and J by 5 bases; unmatched bases: 6. The chain's CDR3 is CAWSVGRGLDEQYF. The CDR3 bases are TGTGCCTGGAGTGTCGGCAGGGGGCTGGACGAGCAGTACTTC.

The V gene is TRBV2, the J gene TRBJ2-3, with 11 positions matching TRBD2. The CDR3 contains 15 residues. Germline trimming cut 4 bases from V and 3 bases from J; bases unmatched to any gene: 3. The germline CDR1 and CDR2 sequences are SNHLY and FYNNEI. This CDR3 is CASSVVAGGTDTQYF. In DNA, the CDR3 is TGTGCCAGCAGTGTTGTAGCGGGGGGGACAGATACGCAGTATTTT.

V and J are TRBV5-1 and TRBJ2-2; weak D call: TRBD1 (6 bases). V was trimmed by 4 bases and J by 8 bases, leaving 12 bases between them. This CDR3 is 13 amino acids long. Germline-derived CDR1 and CDR2 are SGHRS and YFSETQ. The CDR3 spells CASSLQGSGELFF. As DNA, the CDR3 is TGCGCCAGCAGCCTACAGGGTTCGGGGGAGCTGTTTTTT.

The chain is built from TRBV14 and TRBJ1-3; maybe TRBD1 (5 bases). The CDR3 is 15 amino acids. Germline V lookup: CDR1 SGHDN, CDR2 FVKESK. Trimming removed 2 bases at V and 2 bases at J, with 10 bases between. The CDR3, as DNA: TGTGCCAGCAGCCAACTCTGGGGGGCTGGAAACACCATATATTTT. The encoded protein is CASSQLWGAGNTIYF.

This clone came up a few times. The chain has TRBV19 and TRBJ1-2; weak D call: TRBD1 (6 bases). V lost 3 bases and J 10 bases, leaving 15 bases between the germline ends. Germline CDR1 is LNHDA and CDR2 is SQIVND (reference sequence). This CDR3 is built from 13 residues. Here the CDR3 reads CASSMLPGGFYTF. CDR3 nucleotide sequence: TGTGCCAGTAGTATGTTACCGGGGGGCTTCTACACCTTC.

CDR3 nucleotides: TGTGCCAGTAAGGAGGGCAATCAGCCCCAGCATTTT. It yields the protein CASKEGNQPQHF. V and J are TRBV19 and TRBJ1-5; D ambiguous. This CDR3 region has 12 residues. Trimming pared 7 bases from V and 2 bases from J, leaving 6 bases between. Looked up from germline, CDR1 is LNHDA and CDR2 is SQIVND (reference sequence).

The chain recombines TRBV29-1 with TRBJ2-7; a possible D gene is TRBD2 (5 bases). V was cut by 4 bases and J by 2 bases, with 9 bases left in between. The CDR3 is 12 residues long. Germline loops: CDR1 SQVTM, CDR2 ANQGSEA. The CDR3 DNA reads TGCAGCGTTGGGCGGGTCGCCTACGAGCAGTACTTC. Protein product: CSVGRVAYEQYF.

In nucleotides, the CDR3 is TGTGCCAGCAGCGTAGCTCCCGGGAGCACAGATACGCAGTATTTT. It codes for CASSVAPGSTDTQYF. The V call is TRBV9, the J call TRBJ2-3; D remains ambiguous. Deletions cut 0 bases from V and 0 bases from J, with 8 bases between. Germline CDR1 reads SGDLS; CDR2 reads YYNGEE. This CDR3 region has 15 residues.

The genes are TRBV14 and TRBJ1-1, with 7 bases that match TRBD1. V dropped 2 bases and J dropped 4; count of bases not matched to a gene: 13. Germline V CDR1 and CDR2: SGHDN, FVKESK. This CDR3 comprises 17 residues. CDR3 bases: TGTGCCAGCAGCCAAAACCGTCCGACAGGGAGAAGCACTGAAGCTTTCTTT. This encodes CASSQNRPTGRSTEAFF.